The clone carrying this T cell receptor (beta chain) came up once. The CDR3 consists of 13 residues. V dropped 0 bases and J dropped 8 bases, with 11 bases sitting between them. Germline lookup yields CDR1 SGHRS and CDR2 YFSETQ. Sequencing was performed with immunoSEQ multiplex PCR; in TCRdb, only in-frame clones are kept and a portion is missing. Of roughly 330,000 clones in the sample, 65% to 90% are singletons; the top ten hold less than 11%. This specimen comes from a study of blood T cell repertoires in COVID-19. This receptor was taken from a woman younger than 35 who had recovered from COVID-19. Specimen: PBMCs or T cells enriched from blood (not recorded which). The chain combines TRBV5-1 with TRBJ1-2; D gene uncertain. In DNA, the CDR3 is TGCGCCAGCAGCTTGGGACTTTCGGAGGGCTACACCTTC. It is translated as CASSLGLSEGYTF.